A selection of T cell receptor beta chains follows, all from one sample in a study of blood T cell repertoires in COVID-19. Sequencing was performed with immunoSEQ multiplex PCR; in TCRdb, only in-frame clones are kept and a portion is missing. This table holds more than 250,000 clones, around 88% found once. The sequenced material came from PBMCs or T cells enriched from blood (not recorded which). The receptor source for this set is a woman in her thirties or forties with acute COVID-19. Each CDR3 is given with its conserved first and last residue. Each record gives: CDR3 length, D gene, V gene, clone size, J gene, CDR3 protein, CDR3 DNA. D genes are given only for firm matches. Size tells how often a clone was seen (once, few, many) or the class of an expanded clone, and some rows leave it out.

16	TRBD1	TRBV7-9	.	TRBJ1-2	CASSSWDRDSNYGYTF	TGTGCCAGCAGCTCATGGGACAGGGACTCCAACTATGGCTACACCTTC
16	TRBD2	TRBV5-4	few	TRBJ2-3	CASSPGLAGTTDTQYF	TGTGCCAGCAGCCCGGGACTAGCGGGAACCACAGATACGCAGTATTTT
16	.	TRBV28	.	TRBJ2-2	CASTLWAGTDTGELFF	TGTGCCAGCACCTTATGGGCGGGAACGGACACCGGGGAGCTGTTTTTT
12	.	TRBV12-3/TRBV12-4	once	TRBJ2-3	CASSPTGDTQYF	TGTGCCAGCAGTCCCACCGGGGATACGCAGTATTTT
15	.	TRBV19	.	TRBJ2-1	CASTPSGLEYNEQFF	TGTGCCAGTACCCCAAGTGGTTTAGAATACAATGAGCAGTTCTTC
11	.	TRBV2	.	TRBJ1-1	CAIPVRTEAFF	TGTGCCATCCCTGTGCGGACTGAAGCTTTCTTT
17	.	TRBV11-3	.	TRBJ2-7	CASSLEWQGNKSYEQYF	TGTGCCAGCAGCTTAGAGTGGCAGGGGAATAAGTCCTACGAGCAGTACTTC
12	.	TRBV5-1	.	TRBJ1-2	CASSPDSYGYTF	TGCGCCAGCAGCCCGGACAGTTATGGCTACACCTTC
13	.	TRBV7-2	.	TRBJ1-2	CASSLVGSYGYTF	TGTGCCAGCAGCTTAGTGGGGAGCTATGGCTACACCTTC
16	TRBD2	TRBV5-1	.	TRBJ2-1	CASSLGGAGGPDEQFF	TGCGCCAGCAGCTTGGGCGGCGCGGGAGGGCCCGATGAGCAGTTCTTC
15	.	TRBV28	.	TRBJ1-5	CASSPGVQGNQPQHF	TGTGCCAGCAGTCCCGGTGTTCAGGGCAATCAGCCCCAGCATTTT
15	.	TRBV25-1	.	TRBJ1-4	CASSTRGGTNEKLFF	TGTGCCAGCAGTACTCGAGGGGGAACTAATGAAAAACTGTTTTTT
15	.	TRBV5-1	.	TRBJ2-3	CASSVQEGGTDTQYF	TGCGCCAGCAGCGTCCAGGAAGGCGGCACAGATACGCAGTATTTT
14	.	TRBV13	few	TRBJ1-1	CASSFPTGNTEAFF	TGTGCCAGCAGCTTCCCGACAGGGAACACTGAAGCTTTCTTT
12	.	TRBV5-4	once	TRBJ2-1	CASSSISNEQFF	TGTGCCAGCAGCTCCATTAGCAATGAGCAGTTCTTC
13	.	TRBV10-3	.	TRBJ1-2	CAISRDKSGTYTF	TGTGCCATCAGTCGGGACAAATCGGGAACCTACACCTTC
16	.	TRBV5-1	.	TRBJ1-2	CASSSRFGGGDYGYTF	TGCGCCAGCAGTTCCCGTTTTGGAGGGGGGGACTATGGCTACACCTTC
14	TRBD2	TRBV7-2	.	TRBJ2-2	CASSQAGVRGELFF	TGTGCCAGCAGCCAGGCGGGAGTAAGAGGGGAGCTGTTTTTT
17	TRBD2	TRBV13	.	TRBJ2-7	CASSPVGRREGPYEQYF	TGTGCCAGCAGCCCAGTGGGTCGGCGGGAGGGGCCCTACGAGCAGTACTTC
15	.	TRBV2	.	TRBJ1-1	CASRREGQPNTEAFF	TGTGCCAGCAGGAGGGAAGGACAGCCAAACACTGAAGCTTTCTTT
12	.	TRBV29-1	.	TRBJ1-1	CSVVGQYTEAFF	TGCAGCGTTGTGGGGCAATACACTGAAGCTTTCTTT
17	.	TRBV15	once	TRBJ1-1	CATSRITGSGLNTEAFF	TGTGCCACCAGCAGAATAACAGGGTCCGGTTTGAACACTGAAGCTTTCTTT
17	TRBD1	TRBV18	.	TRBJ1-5	CASSLAVGTDSNQPQHF	TGTGCCAGCTCACTAGCCGTCGGGACAGATAGCAATCAGCCCCAGCATTTT
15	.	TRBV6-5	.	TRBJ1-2	CASSYQGLDPIGYTF	TGTGCCAGCAGTTACCAAGGACTAGACCCTATTGGCTACACCTTC
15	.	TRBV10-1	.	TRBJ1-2	CASIDRCQVPYGYTF	TGCGCCAGCATCGACCGGTGTCAGGTCCCCTATGGCTACACCTTC
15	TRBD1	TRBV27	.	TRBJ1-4	CASSPRGGFNEKLFF	TGTGCCAGCAGCCCTAGAGGGGGCTTTAATGAAAAACTGTTTTTT
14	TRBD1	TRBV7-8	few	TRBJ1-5	CASSFGTGGSPQHF	TGTGCCAGCAGCTTTGGGACAGGGGGATCGCCCCAGCATTTT
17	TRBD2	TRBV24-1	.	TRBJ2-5	CATSAHLGLAEQETQYF	TGTGCCACCAGTGCCCACCTGGGACTAGCAGAACAAGAGACCCAGTACTTC
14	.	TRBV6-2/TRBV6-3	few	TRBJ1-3	CASSLGGFGNTIYF	TGTGCCAGCAGTTTAGGAGGCTTCGGAAACACCATATATTTT
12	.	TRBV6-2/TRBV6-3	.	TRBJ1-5	CASSYSTRPQHF	TGTGCCAGCAGTTACTCAACGCGGCCCCAGCATTTT
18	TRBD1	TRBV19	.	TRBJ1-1	CASSIGQAASIMNTEAFF	TGTGCCAGTAGTATCGGACAGGCAGCCTCTATTATGAACACTGAAGCTTTCTTT
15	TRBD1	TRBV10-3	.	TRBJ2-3	CAIRVTGPSTDTQYF	TGTGCCATCAGAGTGACAGGGCCTAGCACAGATACGCAGTATTTT
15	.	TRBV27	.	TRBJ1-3	CASSLATGTGNTIYF	TGTGCCAGCAGTTTAGCGACAGGCACTGGAAACACCATATATTTT
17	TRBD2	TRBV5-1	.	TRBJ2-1	CASSLAIAGGRGDEQFF	TGCGCCAGCAGCTTGGCCATTGCGGGAGGCCGTGGGGATGAGCAGTTCTTC
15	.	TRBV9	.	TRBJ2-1	CASSVVQDSYNEQFF	TGTGCCAGCAGCGTAGTACAGGACAGCTACAATGAGCAGTTCTTC
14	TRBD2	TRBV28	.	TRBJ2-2	CASSPSRGAGELFF	TGTGCCAGCAGCCCCTCCCGGGGGGCCGGGGAGCTGTTTTTT